In this sample, the clone carrying this T cell receptor (beta chain) turned up a few times. This record comes from a study of blood T cell repertoires in COVID-19. On the study more broadly: Some COVID-19 samples were acute and others convalescent; all came from the United States, Italy and Spain. T cells, B-cell-depleted T cells, or PBMCs provided the cDNA or gDNA that served as material.

Methods used by the authors: For nucleated cells, counts were estimated from reference gene primer amplification. Sequencing was performed with immunoSEQ multiplex PCR; in TCRdb, only in-frame clones are kept and a portion is missing. V and J calls and clone size are as listed in that table; D and trimming were resolved from the DNA. Here the sample spans roughly 180,000 clones, approximately 83% being singletons. In germline, CDR1 is MGHRA, CDR2 YSYEKL. Deletions cut 1 base from V and 7 bases from J, with 23 bases between. The CDR3 has 18 residues. The receptor was isolated from a man aged 55-75 years with acute or convalescent COVID-19. The sample taken for sequencing was peripheral blood. The chain is built from TRBV4-1 and TRBJ2-1; D gene uncertain. CDR3 DNA: TGCGCCAGCAGCCAAGCGATACTGGCGGCCCGCCCCCCGAATGAGCAGTTCTTC. The encoded protein is CASSQAILAARPPNEQFF.